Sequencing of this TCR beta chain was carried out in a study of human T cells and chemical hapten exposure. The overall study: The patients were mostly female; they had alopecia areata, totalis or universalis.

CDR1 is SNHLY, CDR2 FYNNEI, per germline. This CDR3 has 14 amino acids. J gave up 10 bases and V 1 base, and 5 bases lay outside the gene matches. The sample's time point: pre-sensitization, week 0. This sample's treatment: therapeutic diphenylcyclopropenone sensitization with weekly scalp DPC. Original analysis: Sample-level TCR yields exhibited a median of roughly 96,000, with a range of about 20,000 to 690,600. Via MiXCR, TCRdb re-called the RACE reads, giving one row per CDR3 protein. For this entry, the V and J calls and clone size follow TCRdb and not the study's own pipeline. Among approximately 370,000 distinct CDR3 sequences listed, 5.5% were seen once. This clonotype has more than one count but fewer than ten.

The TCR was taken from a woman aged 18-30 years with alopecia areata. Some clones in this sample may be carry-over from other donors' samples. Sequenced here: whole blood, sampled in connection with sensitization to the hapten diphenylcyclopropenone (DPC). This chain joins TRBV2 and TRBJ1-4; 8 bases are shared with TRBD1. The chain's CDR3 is CASSEEQGDGKLFF. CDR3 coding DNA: TGTGCCAGCAGTGAAGAACAGGGGGATGGAAAACTGTTTTTT.